The present T cell receptor beta chain was sequenced within a study of T cell responses to AZD1222 COVID-19 vaccine. The study pooled second doses at about 4 or about 12 weeks. Remarks on this clone: The antigen is not known.

Germline V gene data show CDR1 as MDHEN and CDR2 as SYDVKM. The CDR3 consists of 14 residues. V gave up 3 bases and J gave up 0 bases, with 9 bases separating them. Measured with immunoSEQ multiplex PCR; TCRdb has only the in-frame clones, and not every one. This table has around 99,000 clones, approximately 90% appearing once. Study-wide results and caveats: None of the repertoires were sampled until the peak T cell response had passed. Nearly half of spike-specific TCRs reportedly go after variant regions that carry no mutations. A rise in Spike-specific TCR breadth and depth followed two AZD1222 doses.

Sequenced here: peripheral blood, sampled 28 days after the second AZD1222 dose. This rearrangement joins TRBV28 to TRBJ2-7; the D is unclear. This receptor was obtained from an adult who received the AZD1222 COVID-19 vaccine. The CDR3 bases are TGTGCCAGCAGTTTGTATACAGTCTCCTACGAGCAGTACTTC. Translating it yields CASSLYTVSYEQYF. Filled out from reference TRBV28 and TRBJ2-7, the complete variable domain reads DVKVTQSSRYLVKRTGEKVFLECVQDMDHENMFWYRQDPGLGLRLIYFSYDVKMKEKGDIPEGYSVSREKKERFSLILESASTNQTSMYLCASSLYTVSYEQYFGPGTRLTVT.